A selection of T cell receptor beta chains follows, all from one sample in a study of vaccination effects on CD4 cells after COVID-19. Their antigens are not known. Using immunoSEQ multiplex PCR, the repertoire was profiled, and TCRdb retains in-frame clones only, with some absent. The table lists 57,000 or so clones, approximately 72% of them singletons, with 4.3% in the top ten. The source was CD4+ T cells from PBMCs cultured without peptide, collected after COVID-19 vaccination. The receptors were sampled from a human donor who received a COVID-19 vaccine. Each CDR3 is given without its conserved first and last residue.

j_call v_call cdr3_aa
TRBJ2-7 TRBV6-5 ASSYAASYEQY
TRBJ2-1 TRBV7-6 ASSLWGLAGGGEQF
TRBJ2-7 TRBV5-1 ASSLAQGDEQY
TRBJ1-5 TRBV7-2 ASSPDRDQPQH
TRBJ2-2 TRBV7-2 ASSFTRDSRGLTGELF
TRBJ1-1 TRBV7-2 ASSLAMGGQAAF
TRBJ2-7 TRBV12-5 ASGLGTQPYEQY
TRBJ1-1 TRBV11-1 ASSLARGQRAF
TRBJ2-5 TRBV18 ASSLEQGGETQY
TRBJ1-4 TRBV29-1 SGYYVGAGNEKLF
TRBJ1-2 TRBV29-1 SVNAGGYGYT
TRBJ2-3 TRBV5-4 ASSPWQRAVTDTQY
TRBJ1-5 TRBV5-1 ASSLDWGGRQPQH
TRBJ2-1 TRBV2 ASSEEWNEQF
TRBJ2-1 TRBV2 ASSQGNHNEQF
TRBJ2-1 TRBV19 ASCPQGRSSYNEQF
TRBJ2-7 TRBV6-1 ASSESQGVSYEQY
TRBJ2-1 TRBV7-9 ASRWGAPGQGSNEQF
TRBJ2-2 TRBV29-1 SVGQNTGELF
TRBJ2-7 TRBV4-1 ASSQDTSGATSSYEQY
TRBJ1-6 TRBV28 ASSSPTQGASYNSPLH
TRBJ2-1 TRBV19 ASRKQGSSYNEQF
TRBJ2-3 TRBV7-6 ASSSILAGLTDTQY
TRBJ2-3 TRBV9 ASSPSPGDAPDTQY
TRBJ2-4 TRBV11-2 ASSRTGGVAKNIQY
TRBJ2-6 TRBV11-3 ASSLGGKSGANVLT
TRBJ2-1 TRBV2 ASSVSYEQF
TRBJ2-5 TRBV6-2/TRBV6-3 ASSTTGVRETQY
TRBJ1-4 TRBV18 ASSPRGATNEKLF
TRBJ1-2 TRBV4-1 ASSQDPALLGYT
TRBJ1-2 TRBV4-1 ASSRETGQGSLYGYT
TRBJ1-2 TRBV6-6 ASSYSQGASYGYT
TRBJ2-7 TRBV27 ASSQGQSYEQY
TRBJ2-1 TRBV7-2 ASSLGLAGTSEQF
TRBJ1-1 TRBV5-1 ASHGTGGEAF
TRBJ2-4 TRBV28 ASSFKGGEY
TRBJ2-2 TRBV10-3 AISESWDTGELF
TRBJ1-2 TRBV9 ASRDRGNYGYT
TRBJ2-6 TRBV6-2/TRBV6-3 ASSYRQGWANVLT
TRBJ1-2 TRBV11-3 ASSRTVNYGYT
TRBJ2-1 TRBV5-1 ASSLEGNEQF
TRBJ1-1 TRBV29-1 SVSRVLRPEAF
TRBJ1-1 TRBV4-1 ASSQDRGRSAF
TRBJ2-3 TRBV4-1 ASSQDPGTSGYE
TRBJ1-5 TRBV7-2 ASSVRTDQPQH
TRBJ2-1 TRBV28 ASRYGTSGAPSEQF
TRBJ1-1 TRBV4-1 ASSLEQEGAEAF
TRBJ2-3 TRBV7-2 ASSLVPAGGTDTQY
TRBJ2-5 TRBV6-2/TRBV6-3 ASSYSSGTQY
TRBJ2-1 TRBV6-5 ASSYGRYNEQF
TRBJ2-7 TRBV4-3 ASSLDRDVYEQY
TRBJ1-2 TRBV6-6 ASSQGQAIYGYT
TRBJ2-7 TRBV5-6 ASSLGFGLADPGEQY
TRBJ2-7 TRBV20-1 SASPTSGTNEQY
TRBJ1-3 TRBV5-1 ASSQGLSGNTIY
TRBJ1-6 TRBV10-3 AISESQGANSPLH
TRBJ1-2 TRBV29-1 SVEERGRGYT